Listed below are T cell receptor beta chains from one sample, sequenced in a study of blood T cells in healthy people across ages. MiXCR, applied by TCRdb to the 5' RACE reads, yields one record per CDR3 protein. The sample records hundreds of thousands of distinct CDR3 sequences, around 43% being singletons. The sequenced sample consisted of blood. These TCRs come from a man aged 55-75 years in good health. Both conserved end residues are part of each CDR3.

TRBV12-3/TRBV12-4 | CASSRAIAGSPPRADTQYF
TRBV14 | CASSHRNSPLHF
TRBV20-1 | CSATRAESSGANVLTF
TRBV7-2 | CASSSGLAGGASTDTQYF
TRBV5-1 | CASSLGLAGAYFASTDTQYF
TRBV29-1 | CSVETGGDVEQFF
TRBV2 | CASVLGNEQFF
TRBV25-1 | CASSRMGATEAFF
TRBV6-5 | CASSGGRRGYTF
TRBV20-1 | CSADRAWEETQYF
TRBV7-8 | CASSPSGTEAFVNEKLFF
TRBV28 | CASKVDPYEQYF
TRBV5-1 | CASRPEQETQYF
TRBV27 | CASNPGDATYNEQFF
TRBV27 | CASRRQGNNEQFF
TRBV20-1 | CSARGTTDLNNEQFF
TRBV6-7 | CASSYVRGPLRSGANVLTF
TRBV12-3/TRBV12-4 | CASSSNKGQYNEQYF
TRBV5-1 | CASSLRREPFEQYF
TRBV3-1 | CASSRKLQRIETQYF
TRBV14 | CASSQTLAAREQYF
TRBV2 | CASSEWDIPDNEQFF
TRBV2 | CASSEDHRGPYGYTF
TRBV6-1 | CASSPTGAPGRVSPLHF
TRBV30 | CAWSDGAAGDTQYF
TRBV6-6 | CATLRGGQNTGELFF
TRBV27 | CASSPRPPSGNYEQYF
TRBV5-1 | CASQIGTGETQYF
TRBV2 | CASRIAGEQYF
TRBV27 | CASSPSADYGYTF
TRBV28 | CASSTHQAGANVLTF
TRBV7-2 | CASSPDLPLNTDTQYF
TRBV6-1 | CASTVAGGNSPLHF
TRBV12-3/TRBV12-4 | CASTPVGTQETQYF
TRBV6-2/TRBV6-3 | CASSRPRQGADTQYF
TRBV5-1 | CASSFTSSYNEQFF
TRBV20-1 | CSARDTTSGVPYEQYF
TRBV5-1 | CASSFDRVSNYGYTF
TRBV4-1 | CASSHLAGGANNEQFF
TRBV2 | CASSVGTRHDTQYF
TRBV10-1 | CASSDGDPATYEQYF
TRBV20-1 | CSARDKSGTGVQGNQPQHF
TRBV7-2 | CASSPAGGRNTEAFF
TRBV10-3 | CAISTPPITDTQYF
TRBV3-1 | CASSQPGLGLYF
TRBV18 | CASSPKAGGSEQYF
TRBV4-3 | CASSQELAVLQPQHF
TRBV7-6 | CASSGQQNKQETQYF